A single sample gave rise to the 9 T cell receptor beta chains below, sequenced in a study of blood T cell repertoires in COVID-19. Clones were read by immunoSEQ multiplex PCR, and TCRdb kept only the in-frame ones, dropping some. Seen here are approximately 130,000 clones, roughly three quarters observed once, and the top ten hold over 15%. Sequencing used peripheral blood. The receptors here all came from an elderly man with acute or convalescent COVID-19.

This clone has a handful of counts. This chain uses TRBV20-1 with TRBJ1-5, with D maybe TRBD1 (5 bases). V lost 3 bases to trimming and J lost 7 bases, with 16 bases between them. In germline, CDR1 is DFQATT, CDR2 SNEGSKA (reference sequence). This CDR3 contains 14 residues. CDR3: CSASRLGGKQPQHF. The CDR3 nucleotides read TGCAGTGCTAGTAGGCTTGGGGGGAAACAGCCCCAGCATTTT.

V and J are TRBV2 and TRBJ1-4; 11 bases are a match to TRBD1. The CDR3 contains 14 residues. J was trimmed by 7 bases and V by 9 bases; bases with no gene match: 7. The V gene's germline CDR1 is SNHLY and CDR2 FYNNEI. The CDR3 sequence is CASGQGAPIEKLFF. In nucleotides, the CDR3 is TGTGCCAGTGGACAGGGGGCTCCTATTGAAAAACTGTTTTTT.

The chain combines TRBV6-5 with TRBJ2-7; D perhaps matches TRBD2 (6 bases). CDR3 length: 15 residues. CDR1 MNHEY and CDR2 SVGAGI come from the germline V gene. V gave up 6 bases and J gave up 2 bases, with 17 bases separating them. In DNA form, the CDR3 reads TGTGCCAGCAGCCCAGCGCGGGGAGCCACCTACGAGCAGTACTTC. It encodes CASSPARGATYEQYF.

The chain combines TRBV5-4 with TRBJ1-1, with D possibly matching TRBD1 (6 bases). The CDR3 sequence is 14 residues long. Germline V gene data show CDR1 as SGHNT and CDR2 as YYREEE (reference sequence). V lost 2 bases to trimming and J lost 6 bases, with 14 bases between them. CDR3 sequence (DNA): TGTGCCAGCAGCTTCCAGGGGACCGGGGCTGAAGCTTTCTTT. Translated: CASSFQGTGAEAFF. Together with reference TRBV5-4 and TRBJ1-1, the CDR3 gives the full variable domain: ETGVTQSPTHLIKTRGQQVTLRCSSQSGHNTVSWYQQALGQGPQFIFQYYREEENGRGNFPPRFSGLQFPNYSSELNVNALELDDSALYLCASSFQGTGAEAFFGQGTRLTVV.

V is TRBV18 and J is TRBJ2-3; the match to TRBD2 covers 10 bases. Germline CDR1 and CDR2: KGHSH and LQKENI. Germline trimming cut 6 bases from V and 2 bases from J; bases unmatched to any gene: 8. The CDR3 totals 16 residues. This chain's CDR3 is CASSPLAGGLTDTQYF. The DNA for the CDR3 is TGTGCCAGCTCCCCTTTAGCGGGGGGCCTCACAGATACGCAGTATTTT.

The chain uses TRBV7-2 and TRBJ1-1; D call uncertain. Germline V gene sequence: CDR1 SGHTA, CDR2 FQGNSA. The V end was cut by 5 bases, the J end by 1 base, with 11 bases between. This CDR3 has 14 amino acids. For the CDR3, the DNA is TGTGCCAGCAGCATTGACATCTCGAACACTGAAGCTTTCTTT. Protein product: CASSIDISNTEAFF. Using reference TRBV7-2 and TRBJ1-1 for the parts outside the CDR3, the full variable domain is GAGVSQSPSNKVTEKGKDVELRCDPISGHTALYWYRQSLGQGLEFLIYFQGNSAPDKSGLPSDRFSAERTGGSVSTLTIQRTQQEDSAVYLCASSIDISNTEAFFGQGTRLTVV.

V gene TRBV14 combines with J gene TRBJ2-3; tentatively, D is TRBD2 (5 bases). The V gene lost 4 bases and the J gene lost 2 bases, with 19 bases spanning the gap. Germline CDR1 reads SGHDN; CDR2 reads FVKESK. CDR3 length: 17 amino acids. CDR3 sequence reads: CASSPKRTGFYTDTQYF. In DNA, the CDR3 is TGTGCCAGCAGCCCGAAGAGGACGGGATTTTACACAGATACGCAGTATTTT. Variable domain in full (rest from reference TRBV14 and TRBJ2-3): EAGVTQFPSHSVIEKGQTVTLRCDPISGHDNLYWYRRVMGKEIKFLLHFVKESKQDESGMPNNRFLAERTGGTYSTLKVQPAELEDSGVYFCASSPKRTGFYTDTQYFGPGTRLTVL.

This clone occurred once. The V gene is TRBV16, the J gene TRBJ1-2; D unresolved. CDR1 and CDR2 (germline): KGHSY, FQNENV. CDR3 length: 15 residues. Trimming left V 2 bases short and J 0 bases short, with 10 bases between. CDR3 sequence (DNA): TGTGCCAGCAGCCAAGTTCTCTCTCCTAACTATGGCTACACCTTC. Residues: CASSQVLSPNYGYTF. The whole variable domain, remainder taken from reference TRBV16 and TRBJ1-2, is GEEVAQTPKHLVRGEGQKAKLYCAPIKGHSYVFWYQQVLKNEFKFLISFQNENVFDETGMPKERFSAKCLPNSPCSLEIQATKLEDSAVYFCASSQVLSPNYGYTFGSGTRLTVV.

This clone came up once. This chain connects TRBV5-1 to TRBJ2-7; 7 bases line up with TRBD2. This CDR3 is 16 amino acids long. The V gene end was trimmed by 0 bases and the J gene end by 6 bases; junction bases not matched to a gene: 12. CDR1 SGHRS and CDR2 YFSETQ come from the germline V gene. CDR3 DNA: TGCGCCAGCAGCTTGGTCGCGTCTAGCGGTCGGGGCGAGCAGTACTTC. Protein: CASSLVASSGRGEQYF.